These 7 T cell receptor beta chains were sequenced from one sample in a study of blood T cell repertoires in COVID-19. Assay: immunoSEQ multiplex PCR; the TCRdb copy retains only in-frame clones and omits some. The sample shows about 150,000 clones, approximately 86% of them seen only once. Sequenced sample: PBMCs or T cells enriched from blood (not recorded which). The receptors come from a woman aged 40 to 50 who had been exposed to COVID-19.

This clone was seen only once. The gene calls are TRBV15 and TRBJ2-3, with D uncertain. Trimming removed 1 base from V and 4 bases from J, with 9 bases in between. The CDR3 is made up of 14 amino acids. Germline V gene lookup returns CDR1 LNHNV and CDR2 YYDKDF (reference sequence). The CDR3 sequence: CATSRGEAADTQYF. CDR3 sequence (DNA): TGTGCCACCAGCAGAGGCGAGGCGGCAGATACGCAGTATTTT.

This chain joins TRBV11-3 and TRBJ2-1, with D tentatively TRBD2 (7 bases). The V gene's germline CDR1 is SGHNT and CDR2 YENEEA. The V end lost 1 base, the J end lost 7 bases, and 17 bases lay between the germline ends. There are 16 residues in the CDR3. The DNA for the CDR3 is TGTGCCAGCAGCTTAGGAGGGGGGGGAGGCATAAATGAGCAGTTCTTC. This encodes CASSLGGGGGINEQFF. The whole variable domain, remainder taken from reference TRBV11-3 and TRBJ2-1, is EAGVVQSPRYKIIEKKQPVAFWCNPISGHNTLYWYLQNLGQGPELLIRYENEEAVDDSQLPKDRFSAERLKGVDSTLKIQPAELGDSAVYLCASSLGGGGGINEQFFGPGTRLTVL.

J is TRBJ2-3 and V is TRBV5-1; D may be TRBD1 (6 bases). CDR3 length: 14 residues. Trimming stripped 4 bases from V and 0 bases from J, with 9 bases between. CDR1 is SGHRS, CDR2 YFSETQ, per germline. CDR3 in amino acids: CASSKDSSTDTQYF. Here the CDR3 DNA reads TGCGCCAGCAGCAAGGACAGTAGCACAGATACGCAGTATTTT.

The chain has TRBV18 and TRBJ1-1, with D maybe TRBD1 (5 bases). The CDR3 contains 14 residues. Germline assignment: CDR1 KGHSH and CDR2 LQKENI. Trimming removed 3 bases at V and 3 bases at J, with 11 bases between. The CDR3 reads CASSPKGGDTEAFF. The CDR3 DNA is TGTGCCAGCTCACCGAAGGGAGGGGACACTGAAGCTTTCTTT.

In this sample, this clone turned up once. This chain links TRBV3-1 (or the pseudogene TRBV3-2) with TRBJ1-6; D is uncertain. This CDR3 region has 19 residues. From germline, CDR1 is LGHDT and CDR2 YNNKEL (reference sequence). V was pared by 1 base and J by 0 bases, with 16 bases between. DNA of the CDR3: TGTGCCAGCAGCCAAGGGCGAAGTTTTAGGAGCTCCTATAATTCACCCCTCCACTTT. Amino acids: CASSQGRSFRSSYNSPLHF.

The chain combines TRBV5-6 with TRBJ2-3; 8 nucleotides agree with TRBD1. The CDR3 covers 16 residues. In germline, CDR1 is SGHDT, CDR2 YYEEEE. Losses at the gene ends were 4 bases for V and 1 base for J; bases not matched to a gene: 8. CDR3 loop: CASSLRTGLRTDTQYF. DNA for the CDR3: TGTGCCAGCAGCCTTCGGACAGGGTTGCGCACAGATACGCAGTATTTT.

The J gene is TRBJ2-1, the V gene TRBV27; TRBD2 agrees at 7 bases. Germline V gene lookup returns CDR1 MNHEY and CDR2 SMNVEV (reference sequence). There are 15 residues in the CDR3. V gave up 2 bases and J gave up 4 bases; unmatched junction bases: 5. The CDR3 DNA reads as TGTGCCAGCAGTTTAGGAGCTAGCGGATACAATGAGCAGTTCTTC. Translation gives CASSLGASGYNEQFF.